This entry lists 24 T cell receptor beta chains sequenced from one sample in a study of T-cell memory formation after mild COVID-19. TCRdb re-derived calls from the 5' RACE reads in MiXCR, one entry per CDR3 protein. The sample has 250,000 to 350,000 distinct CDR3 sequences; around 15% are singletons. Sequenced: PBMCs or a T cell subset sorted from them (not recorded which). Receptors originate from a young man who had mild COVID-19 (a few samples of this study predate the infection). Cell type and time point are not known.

In DNA, the CDR3 is TGTGCCACCCGACGGCAGTATTTT. This translates into CATRRQYF. The rearrangement links TRBV12-3 or TRBV12-4 to TRBJ2-3; D gene uncertain. The CDR3 is made up of 8 amino acids. Trimming cost V 10 bases and J 11 bases, with 7 bases left between them.

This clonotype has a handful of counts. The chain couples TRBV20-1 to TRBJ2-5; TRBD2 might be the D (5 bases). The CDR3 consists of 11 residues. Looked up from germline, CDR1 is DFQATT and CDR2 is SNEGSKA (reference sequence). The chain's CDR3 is CSYREQETQYF. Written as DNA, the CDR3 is TGCTCTTACCGGGAACAAGAGACCCAGTACTTC.

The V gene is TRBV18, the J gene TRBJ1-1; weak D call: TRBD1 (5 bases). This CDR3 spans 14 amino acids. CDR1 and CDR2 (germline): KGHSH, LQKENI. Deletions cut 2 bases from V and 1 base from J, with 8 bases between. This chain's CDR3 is CASSPGGQNTEAFF. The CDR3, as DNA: TGTGCCAGCTCACCAGGCGGACAGAACACTGAAGCTTTCTTT.

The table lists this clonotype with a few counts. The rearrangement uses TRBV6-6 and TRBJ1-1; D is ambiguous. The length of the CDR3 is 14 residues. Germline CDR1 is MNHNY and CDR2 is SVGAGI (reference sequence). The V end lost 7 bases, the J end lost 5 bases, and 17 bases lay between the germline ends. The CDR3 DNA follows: TGTGCCAGCATGCCTCACCAGGCTGAAACTGAAGCTTTCTTT. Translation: CASMPHQAETEAFF.

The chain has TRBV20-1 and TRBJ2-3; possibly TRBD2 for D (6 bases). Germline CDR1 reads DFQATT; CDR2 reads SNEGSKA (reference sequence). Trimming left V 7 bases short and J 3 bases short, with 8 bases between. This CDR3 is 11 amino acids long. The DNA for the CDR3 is TGCAGTGAAGCGGGTACAGATACGCAGTATTTT. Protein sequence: CSEAGTDTQYF.

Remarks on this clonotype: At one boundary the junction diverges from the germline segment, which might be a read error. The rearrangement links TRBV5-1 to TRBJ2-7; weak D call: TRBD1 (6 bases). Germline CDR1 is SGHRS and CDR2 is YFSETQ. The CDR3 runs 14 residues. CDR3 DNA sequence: TGCGCCAGCAGCCCCGGGACAAATCTTTACGAGAAGTACTTC. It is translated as CASSPGTNLYEKYF.

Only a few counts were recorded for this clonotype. The CDR3 nucleotides are TGCAGCGTTGAAGACCCCAGGGGGATAGGAACTGAAGCTTTCTTT. This encodes CSVEDPRGIGTEAFF. J is TRBJ1-1 and V is TRBV29-1, with 7 bases fitting TRBD1. V gave up 0 bases and J gave up 5 bases; unmatched junction bases: 9. Germline CDR1 reads SQVTM; CDR2 reads ANQGSEA. The length of the CDR3 is 15 residues.

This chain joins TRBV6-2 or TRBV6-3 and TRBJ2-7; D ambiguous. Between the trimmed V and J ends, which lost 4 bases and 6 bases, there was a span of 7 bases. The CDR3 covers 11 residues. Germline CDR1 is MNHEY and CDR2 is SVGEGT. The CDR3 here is CASSFDLEQYF. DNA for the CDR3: TGTGCCAGCAGTTTTGACCTCGAGCAGTACTTC.

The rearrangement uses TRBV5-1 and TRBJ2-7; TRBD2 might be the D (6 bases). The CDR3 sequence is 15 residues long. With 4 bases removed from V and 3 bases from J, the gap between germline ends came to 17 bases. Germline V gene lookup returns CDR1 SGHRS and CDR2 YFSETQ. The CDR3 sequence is CASSPAGTANYEQYF. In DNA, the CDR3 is TGCGCCAGCAGCCCCGCCGGGACTGCGAACTACGAGCAGTACTTC.

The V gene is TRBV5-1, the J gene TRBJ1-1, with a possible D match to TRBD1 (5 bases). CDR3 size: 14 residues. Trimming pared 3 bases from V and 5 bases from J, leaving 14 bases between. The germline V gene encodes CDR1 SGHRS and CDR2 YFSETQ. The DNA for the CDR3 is TGCGCCAGCAGCTCATGGGGGGAGAGGACTGAAGCTTTCTTT. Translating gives CASSSWGERTEAFF.

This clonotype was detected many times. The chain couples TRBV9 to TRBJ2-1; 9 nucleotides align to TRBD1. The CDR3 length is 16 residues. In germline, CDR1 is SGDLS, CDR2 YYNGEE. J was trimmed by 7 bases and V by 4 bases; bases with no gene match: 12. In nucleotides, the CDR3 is TGTGCCAGCAGCACGGGGACAGGGTATTTGGGGAATGAGCAGTTCTTC. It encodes CASSTGTGYLGNEQFF. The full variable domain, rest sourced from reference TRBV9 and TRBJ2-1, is DSGVTQTPKHLITATGQRVTLRCSPRSGDLSVYWYQQSLDQGLQFLIQYYNGEERAKGNILERFSAQQFPDLHSELNLSSLELGDSALYFCASSTGTGYLGNEQFFGPGTRLTVL.

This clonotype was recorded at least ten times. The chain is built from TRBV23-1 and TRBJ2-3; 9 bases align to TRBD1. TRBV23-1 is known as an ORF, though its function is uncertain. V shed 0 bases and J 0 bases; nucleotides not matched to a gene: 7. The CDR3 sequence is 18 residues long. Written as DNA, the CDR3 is TGCGCCAGCAGTCAATCGGGGGACAGGGTGGGTAGCACAGATACGCAGTATTTT. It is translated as CASSQSGDRVGSTDTQYF.

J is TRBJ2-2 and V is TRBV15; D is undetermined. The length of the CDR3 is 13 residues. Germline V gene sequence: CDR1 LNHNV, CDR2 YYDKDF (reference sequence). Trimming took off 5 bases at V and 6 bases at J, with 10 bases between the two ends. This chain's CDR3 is CATSEPVAGELFF. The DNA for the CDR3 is TGTGCCACCAGCGAGCCGGTAGCCGGGGAGCTGTTTTTT.

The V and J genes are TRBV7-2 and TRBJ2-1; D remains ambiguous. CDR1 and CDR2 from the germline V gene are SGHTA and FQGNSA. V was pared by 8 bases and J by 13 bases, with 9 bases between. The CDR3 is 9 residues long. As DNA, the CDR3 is TGTGCCAGCTCCTGGGCACAGTTCTTC. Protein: CASSWAQFF.

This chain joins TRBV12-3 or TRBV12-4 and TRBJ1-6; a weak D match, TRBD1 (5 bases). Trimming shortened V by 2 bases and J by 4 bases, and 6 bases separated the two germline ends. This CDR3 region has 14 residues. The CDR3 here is CASSLRQYNSPLHF. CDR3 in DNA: TGTGCCAGCAGTTTAAGACAGTATAATTCACCCCTCCACTTT.

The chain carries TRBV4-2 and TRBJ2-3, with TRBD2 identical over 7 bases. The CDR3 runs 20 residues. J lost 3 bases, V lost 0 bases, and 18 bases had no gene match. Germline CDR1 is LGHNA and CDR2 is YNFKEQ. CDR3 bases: TGTGCCAGCAGCCAAGATGCAACAGCCACCCAAGCGGGGCGGACAGATACGCAGTATTTT. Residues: CASSQDATATQAGRTDTQYF.

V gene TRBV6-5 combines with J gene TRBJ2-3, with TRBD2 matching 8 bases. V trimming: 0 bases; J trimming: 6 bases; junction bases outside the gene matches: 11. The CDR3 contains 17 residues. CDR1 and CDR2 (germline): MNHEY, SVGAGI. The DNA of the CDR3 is TGTGCCAGCAGTTACTCAGTCGGGGCGGGGGGATCGGATACGCAGTATTTT. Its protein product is CASSYSVGAGGSDTQYF.

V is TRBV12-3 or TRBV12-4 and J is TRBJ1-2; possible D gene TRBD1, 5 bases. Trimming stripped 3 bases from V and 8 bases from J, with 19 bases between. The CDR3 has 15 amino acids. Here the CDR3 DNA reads TGTGCCAGCAGTTTCAATTGGTTCGGGGGTCAGGGCTACACCTTC. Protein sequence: CASSFNWFGGQGYTF.

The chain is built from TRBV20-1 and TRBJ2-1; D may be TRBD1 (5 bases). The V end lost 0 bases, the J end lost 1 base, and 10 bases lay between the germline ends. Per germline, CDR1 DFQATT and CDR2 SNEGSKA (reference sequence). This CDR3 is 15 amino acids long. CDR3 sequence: CSARDTGLSYNEQFF. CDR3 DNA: TGCAGTGCTAGAGATACAGGTCTATCCTACAATGAGCAGTTCTTC.

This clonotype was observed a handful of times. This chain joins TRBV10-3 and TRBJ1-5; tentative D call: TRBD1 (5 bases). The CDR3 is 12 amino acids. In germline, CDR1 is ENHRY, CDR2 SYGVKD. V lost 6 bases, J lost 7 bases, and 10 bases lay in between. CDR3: CAIRAEGQPQHF. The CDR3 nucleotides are TGTGCCATCAGGGCGGAGGGGCAGCCCCAGCATTTT.

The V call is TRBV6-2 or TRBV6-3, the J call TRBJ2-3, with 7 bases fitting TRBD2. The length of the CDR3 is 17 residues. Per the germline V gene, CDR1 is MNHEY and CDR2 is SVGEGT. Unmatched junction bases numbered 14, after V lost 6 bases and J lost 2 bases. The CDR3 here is CASSPPLGGGYTDTQYF. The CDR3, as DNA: TGTGCCAGCAGCCCGCCTCTGGGCGGGGGTTACACAGATACGCAGTATTTT.

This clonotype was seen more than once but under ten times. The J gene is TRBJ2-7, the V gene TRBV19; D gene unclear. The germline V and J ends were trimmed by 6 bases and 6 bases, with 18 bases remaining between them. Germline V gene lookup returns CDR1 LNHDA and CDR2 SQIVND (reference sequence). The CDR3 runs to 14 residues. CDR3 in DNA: TGTGCCAGTAGCCAGTTAATCGCGCTTAGCGAGCAGTACTTC. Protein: CASSQLIALSEQYF.

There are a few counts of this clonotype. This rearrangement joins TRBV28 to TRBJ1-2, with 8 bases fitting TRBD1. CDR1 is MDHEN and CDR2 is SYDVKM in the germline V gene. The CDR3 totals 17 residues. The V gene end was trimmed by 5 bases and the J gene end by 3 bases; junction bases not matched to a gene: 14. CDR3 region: CASSSHQGASSYYGYTF. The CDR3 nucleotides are TGTGCCAGCAGTAGCCATCAGGGGGCGAGTTCCTACTATGGCTACACCTTC.

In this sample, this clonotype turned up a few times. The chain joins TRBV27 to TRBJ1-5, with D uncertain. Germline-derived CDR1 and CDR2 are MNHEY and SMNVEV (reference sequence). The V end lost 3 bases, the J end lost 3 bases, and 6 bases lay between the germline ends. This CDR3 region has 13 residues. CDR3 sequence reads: CASSFEPNQPQHF. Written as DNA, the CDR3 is TGTGCCAGCAGTTTTGAGCCCAATCAGCCCCAGCATTTT.